The next 17 T cell receptor beta chains were all read from a single sample in a study of blood T cell repertoires in COVID-19. TCRdb's table, derived via immunoSEQ multiplex PCR, lists solely in-frame clones and lacks some. The sample records 360,000 or so clones, approximately 91% being singletons. Sequenced material: PBMCs or T cells enriched from blood (not recorded which). These receptors came from a woman aged 25 to 39 who had been exposed to COVID-19.

The chain uses TRBV30 and TRBJ2-5; 8 bases fit TRBD1. The germline V gene encodes CDR1 GTSNPN and CDR2 SVGIG (reference sequence). Unmatched junction bases numbered 4, after V lost 4 bases and J lost 3 bases. The CDR3 is 13 amino acids. In nucleotides, the CDR3 is TGTGCCTGGATTGGACAGGGTAAAGAGACCCAGTACTTC. Protein: CAWIGQGKETQYF.

The rearrangement uses TRBV3-1 (or the pseudogene TRBV3-2) and TRBJ2-2; D is undetermined. The germline CDR1 and CDR2 sequences are LGHDT and YNNKEL (reference sequence). Between the trimmed V and J ends, which lost 4 bases and 4 bases, there was a span of 7 bases. The CDR3 is made up of 13 amino acids. In DNA form, the CDR3 reads TGTGCCAGCAGCCGCGCCGTCACCGGGGAGCTGTTTTTT. Translation: CASSRAVTGELFF.

On this clone itself: Other DNA sequences in this sample translate to the same CDR3. CDR3 protein: CASSPRGGDTEAFF. CDR3 DNA: TGTGCCAGCAGCCCAAGGGGGGGGGACACTGAAGCTTTCTTT. The V and J genes are TRBV27 and TRBJ1-1; D may be TRBD1 (6 bases). V lost 6 bases, J lost 3 bases, and 14 bases lay in between. This CDR3 comprises 14 residues. From germline, CDR1 is MNHEY and CDR2 SMNVEV (reference sequence).

V is TRBV7-3 and J is TRBJ2-1; 8 nucleotides agree with TRBD2. The CDR3 runs to 16 residues. Losses at the gene ends were 3 bases for V and 4 bases for J; bases not matched to a gene: 8. Germline V gene lookup returns CDR1 SGHTA and CDR2 FQGTGA. The CDR3 sequence: CASSFDPGLVYNEQFF. As DNA, the CDR3 is TGTGCCAGCAGCTTCGATCCGGGACTAGTGTACAATGAGCAGTTCTTC. The variable domain in full, completed from reference TRBV7-3 and TRBJ2-1, reads GAGVSQTPSNKVTEKGKYVELRCDPISGHTALYWYRQSLGQGPEFLIYFQGTGAADDSGLPNDRFFAVRPEGSVSTLKIQRTERGDSAVYLCASSFDPGLVYNEQFFGPGTRLTVL.

In this sample, this clone turned up once. The rearrangement links TRBV29-1 to TRBJ2-7; 9 bases map to TRBD2. Germline V gene lookup returns CDR1 SQVTM and CDR2 ANQGSEA. The CDR3 has 15 amino acids. The V and J ends lost 6 bases and 6 bases, in that order; junction bases with no gene match: 15. CDR3 sequence reads: CSVAPLLAGSLEQYF. DNA of the CDR3: TGCAGCGTAGCCCCCTTGCTAGCGGGATCCCTCGAGCAGTACTTC.

V usage is TRBV28 and J usage is TRBJ1-1; 7 nucleotides agree with TRBD1. The CDR3 covers 15 residues. Germline-derived CDR1 and CDR2 are MDHEN and SYDVKM. The junction had 13 bases not matched to a gene; V was cut back by 2 bases and J by 10 bases. The CDR3 nucleotides read TGTGCCAGCAGTTTAAGTATAGGGGGCGGGTGGGGAGCTTTCTTT. It codes for CASSLSIGGGWGAFF.

This chain's CDR3 is CASSVGGGSGSYNEQFF. DNA of the CDR3: TGTGCCAGCAGCGTAGGTGGCGGGAGTGGGTCCTACAATGAGCAGTTCTTC. The chain employs TRBV9 and TRBJ2-1, with 7 bases identical to TRBD2. From germline, CDR1 is SGDLS and CDR2 YYNGEE. The CDR3 is 17 amino acids. V lost 0 bases, J lost 1 base, and 7 bases stayed unmatched.

This sequence joins TRBV7-3 and TRBJ2-1; the match to TRBD2 covers 9 bases. Germline CDR1 SGHTA, CDR2 FQGTGA. V gave up 1 base and J gave up 7 bases; unmatched junction bases: 5. The CDR3 runs to 15 residues. The CDR3 sequence is CASSLNGREGNEQFF. The CDR3 DNA follows: TGTGCCAGCAGCTTAAATGGGCGGGAGGGTAATGAGCAGTTCTTC.

V and J are TRBV7-6 and TRBJ2-7, with 10 bases lining up with TRBD2. Germline CDR1 is SGHVS and CDR2 is FNYEAQ. The V segment lost 5 bases and the J segment 4 bases; nucleotides outside the gene matches: 8. The CDR3 has 15 residues. CDR3 nucleotides: TGTGCCAGCAGCCCCCCGGGACTAGCGCCTTACGAGCAGTACTTC. This sequence encodes CASSPPGLAPYEQYF.

The chain carries TRBV9 and TRBJ2-3; 8 bases line up with TRBD2. The trim removed 0 bases at V and 5 bases at J, leaving 8 bases unmatched. This CDR3 has 16 amino acids. Germline V lookup: CDR1 SGDLS, CDR2 YYNGEE. The CDR3 loop reads CASSVASGRVRDTQYF. The CDR3 nucleotides read TGTGCCAGCAGCGTAGCCAGCGGGAGAGTAAGAGATACGCAGTATTTT. Using reference TRBV9 and TRBJ2-3 for the parts outside the CDR3, the full variable domain is DSGVTQTPKHLITATGQRVTLRCSPRSGDLSVYWYQQSLDQGLQFLIQYYNGEERAKGNILERFSAQQFPDLHSELNLSSLELGDSALYFCASSVASGRVRDTQYFGPGTRLTVL.

The CDR3 reads CASSYAAGDYGYTF. The CDR3 bases are TGTGCCAGCAGTTACGCGGCAGGGGACTATGGCTACACCTTC. V and J are TRBV6-5 and TRBJ1-2, with D possibly matching TRBD1 (6 bases). Germline CDR1 and CDR2: MNHEY and SVGAGI. The CDR3 runs to 14 residues. Trimming took 2 bases from V and 3 from J, leaving 10 bases between them.

This clone has just a few counts. CDR3 region: CASSLAETSDPNTGELFF. CDR3 in DNA: TGCGCCAGCAGCTTGGCGGAGACTAGCGACCCGAACACCGGGGAGCTGTTTTTT. The genes are TRBV5-1 and TRBJ2-2; 8 bases are a match to TRBD2. The CDR3 consists of 18 residues. Unmatched junction bases numbered 7, after V lost 0 bases and J lost 0 bases. From germline, CDR1 is SGHRS and CDR2 YFSETQ.

The chain couples TRBV5-1 to TRBJ1-1; no reliable D call. V was clipped by 3 bases and J by 4 bases, with 10 bases between them. Germline values: CDR1 SGHRS, CDR2 YFSETQ. CDR3 length: 13 amino acids. The CDR3 sequence: CASSSPGGTEAFF. CDR3 in DNA: TGCGCCAGCAGCTCCCCTGGAGGCACTGAAGCTTTCTTT.

This chain connects TRBV10-1 to TRBJ1-1; D perhaps matches TRBD1 (5 bases). Deletions cut 4 bases from V and 4 bases from J, with 10 bases between. From germline, CDR1 is WNHNN and CDR2 SYGVQD (reference sequence). The CDR3 extends over 13 amino acids. DNA of the CDR3: TGCGCCAGCAGTGGGCAGGGAGGCACTGAAGCTTTCTTT. Amino acid sequence: CASSGQGGTEAFF.

The chain links TRBV18 to TRBJ2-5; the match to TRBD2 covers 13 bases. V shed 1 base, J shed 3 bases, and the junction held 5 bases outside the gene matches. In germline, CDR1 is KGHSH, CDR2 LQKENI. The CDR3 extends over 17 amino acids. The CDR3 DNA reads as TGTGCCAGCTCACCACAGCCAGGGACTAGCGGGAAAGAGACCCAGTACTTC. This encodes CASSPQPGTSGKETQYF.

To note about this clone: Other DNA variants within this sample encode the same CDR3. V and J are TRBV5-1 and TRBJ1-1; D is perhaps TRBD1 (5 bases). CDR1 and CDR2 (germline): SGHRS, YFSETQ. Trimming took 2 bases from V and 3 from J, leaving 11 bases between them. The CDR3 spans 14 residues. The CDR3: CASSFLGGDTEAFF. The CDR3 DNA follows: TGCGCCAGCAGCTTCCTGGGGGGAGACACTGAAGCTTTCTTT.

The rearrangement links TRBV7-2 to TRBJ2-1; 11 nucleotides agree with TRBD2. Per the germline V gene, CDR1 is SGHTA and CDR2 is FQGNSA. This CDR3 contains 16 residues. J gave up 3 bases and V 3 bases, and 4 bases lay outside the gene matches. CDR3 amino acids: CASSFSSGRSYNEQFF. DNA for the CDR3: TGTGCCAGCAGCTTCTCTAGCGGGAGGAGCTACAATGAGCAGTTCTTC. The complete variable domain, with remaining parts taken from reference TRBV7-2 and TRBJ2-1, reads GAGVSQSPSNKVTEKGKDVELRCDPISGHTALYWYRQSLGQGLEFLIYFQGNSAPDKSGLPSDRFSAERTGGSVSTLTIQRTQQEDSAVYLCASSFSSGRSYNEQFFGPGTRLTVL.